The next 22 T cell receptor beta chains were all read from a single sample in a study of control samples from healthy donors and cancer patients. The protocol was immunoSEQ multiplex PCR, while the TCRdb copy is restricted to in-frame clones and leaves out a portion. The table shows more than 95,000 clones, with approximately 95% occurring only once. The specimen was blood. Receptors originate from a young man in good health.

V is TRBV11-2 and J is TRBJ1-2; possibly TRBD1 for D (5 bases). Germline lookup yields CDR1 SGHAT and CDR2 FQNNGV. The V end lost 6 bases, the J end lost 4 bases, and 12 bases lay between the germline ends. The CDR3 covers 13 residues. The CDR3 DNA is TGTGCCAGCAGTCCATCGACAGCCTATGGCTACACCTTC. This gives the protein CASSPSTAYGYTF. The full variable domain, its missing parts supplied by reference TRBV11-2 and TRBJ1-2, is EAGVAQSPRYKIIEKRQSVAFWCNPISGHATLYWYQQILGQGPKLLIQFQNNGVVDDSQLPKDRFSAERLKGVDSTLKIQPAKLEDSAVYLCASSPSTAYGYTFGSGTRLTVV.

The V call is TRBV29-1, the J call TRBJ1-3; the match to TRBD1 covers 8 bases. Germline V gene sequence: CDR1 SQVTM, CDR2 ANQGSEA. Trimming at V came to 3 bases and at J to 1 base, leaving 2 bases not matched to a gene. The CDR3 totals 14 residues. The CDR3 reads CSVEQGASGNTIYF. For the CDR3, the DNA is TGCAGCGTTGAGCAGGGGGCGTCTGGAAACACCATATATTTT.

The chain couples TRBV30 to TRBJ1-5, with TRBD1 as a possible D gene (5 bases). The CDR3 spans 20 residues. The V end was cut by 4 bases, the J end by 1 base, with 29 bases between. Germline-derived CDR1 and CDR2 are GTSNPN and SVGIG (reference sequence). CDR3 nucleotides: TGTGCCTGGAACCCCGGGACTTTTTTCGGTGGTAGGCCAAGCAATCAGCCCCAGCATTTT. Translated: CAWNPGTFFGGRPSNQPQHF.

The CDR3 bases are TGTGCCAGCAGCCCTTTCGGCACTGAAGCTTTCTTT. Amino acids: CASSPFGTEAFF. This chain joins TRBV7-2 and TRBJ1-1; D gene unclear. The CDR3 runs 12 residues. CDR1 is SGHTA and CDR2 is FQGNSA in the germline V gene. V lost 5 bases, J lost 4 bases, and 8 bases lay in between.

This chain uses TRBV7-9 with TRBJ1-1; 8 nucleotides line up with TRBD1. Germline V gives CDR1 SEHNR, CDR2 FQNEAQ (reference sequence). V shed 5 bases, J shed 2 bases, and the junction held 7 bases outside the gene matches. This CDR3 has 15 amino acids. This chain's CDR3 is CASSPGQGPNTEAFF. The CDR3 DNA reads TGTGCCAGCAGCCCAGGACAGGGACCAAACACTGAAGCTTTCTTT.

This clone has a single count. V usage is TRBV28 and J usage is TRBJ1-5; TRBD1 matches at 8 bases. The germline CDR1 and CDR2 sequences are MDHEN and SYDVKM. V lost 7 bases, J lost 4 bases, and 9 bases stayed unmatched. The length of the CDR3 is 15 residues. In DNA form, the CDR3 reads TGTGCCAGCATGCTAGGACAGGGTCGGAATCAGCCCCAGCATTTT. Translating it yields CASMLGQGRNQPQHF.

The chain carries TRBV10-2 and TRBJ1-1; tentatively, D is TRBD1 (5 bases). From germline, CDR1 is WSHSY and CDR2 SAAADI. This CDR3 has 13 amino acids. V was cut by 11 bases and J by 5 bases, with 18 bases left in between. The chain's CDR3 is CAALLGEGTEAFF. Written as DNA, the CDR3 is TGCGCCGCGCTTCTAGGGGAGGGGACTGAAGCTTTCTTT.

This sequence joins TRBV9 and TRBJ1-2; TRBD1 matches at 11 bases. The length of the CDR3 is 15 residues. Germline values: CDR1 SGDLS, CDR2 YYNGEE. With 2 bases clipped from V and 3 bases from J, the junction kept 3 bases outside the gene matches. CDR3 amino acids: CASSVGQGADYGYTF. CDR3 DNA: TGTGCCAGCAGCGTCGGACAGGGGGCTGACTATGGCTACACCTTC.

The DNA of the CDR3 is TGCGCCAGCAGCCCCACCCCGGGCTACGAGCAGTACTTC. Protein: CASSPTPGYEQYF. The chain recombines TRBV5-1 with TRBJ2-7; no clear D. The CDR3 covers 13 residues. Germline CDR1 is SGHRS and CDR2 is YFSETQ. V dropped 4 bases and J dropped 3 bases, with 11 bases sitting between them.

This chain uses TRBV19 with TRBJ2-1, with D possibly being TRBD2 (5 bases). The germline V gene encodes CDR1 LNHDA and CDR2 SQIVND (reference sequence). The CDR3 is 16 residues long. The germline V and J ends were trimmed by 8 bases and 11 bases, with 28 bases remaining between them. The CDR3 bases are TGTGCCAGTCGGACTGAAGCCGCATCCCCCTCTAGCAAGCAGTTCTTC. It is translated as CASRTEAASPSSKQFF.

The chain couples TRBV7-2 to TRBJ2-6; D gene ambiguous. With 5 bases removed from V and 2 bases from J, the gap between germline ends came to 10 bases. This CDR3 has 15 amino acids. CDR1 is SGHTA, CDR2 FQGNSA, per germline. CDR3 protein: CASSPELAGANVLTF. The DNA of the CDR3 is TGTGCCAGCAGCCCCGAGCTGGCTGGGGCCAACGTCCTGACTTTC.

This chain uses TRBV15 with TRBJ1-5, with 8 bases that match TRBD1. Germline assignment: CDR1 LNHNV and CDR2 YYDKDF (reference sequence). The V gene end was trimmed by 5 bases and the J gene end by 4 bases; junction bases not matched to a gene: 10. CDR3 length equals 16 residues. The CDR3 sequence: CATSGGTGQGNQPQHF. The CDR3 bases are TGTGCCACCAGCGGTGGGACAGGACAGGGAAATCAGCCCCAGCATTTT.

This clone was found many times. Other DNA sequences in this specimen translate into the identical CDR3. The CDR3 bases are TGCAGCGTCCTGACAGGGGAAGCTTTCTTT. This encodes CSVLTGEAFF. The V and J genes are TRBV29-1 and TRBJ1-1, with TRBD1 identical over 7 bases. The J segment lost 8 bases and the V segment lost 6 bases, leaving 3 bases of the junction unmatched. Germline V CDR1 and CDR2: SQVTM, ANQGSEA. The CDR3 totals 10 residues.

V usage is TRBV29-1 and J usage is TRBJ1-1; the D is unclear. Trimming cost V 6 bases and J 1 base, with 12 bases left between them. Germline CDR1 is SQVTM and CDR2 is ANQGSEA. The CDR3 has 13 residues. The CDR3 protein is CSVVASQNTEAFF. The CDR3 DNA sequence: TGCAGCGTGGTAGCCAGTCAGAACACTGAAGCTTTCTTT.

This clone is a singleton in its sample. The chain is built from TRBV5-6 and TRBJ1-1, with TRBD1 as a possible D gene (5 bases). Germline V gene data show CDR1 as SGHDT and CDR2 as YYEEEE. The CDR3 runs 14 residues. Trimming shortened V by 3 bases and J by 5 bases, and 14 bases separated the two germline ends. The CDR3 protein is CASSSGNLATEAFF. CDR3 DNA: TGTGCCAGCAGCTCAGGGAATTTAGCGACTGAAGCTTTCTTT.

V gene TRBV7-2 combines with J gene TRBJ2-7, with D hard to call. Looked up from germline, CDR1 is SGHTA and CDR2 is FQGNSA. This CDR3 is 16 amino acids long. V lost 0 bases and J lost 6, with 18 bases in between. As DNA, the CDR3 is TGTGCCAGCAGCTTAGCCGGTGGTGGCAGGCTCGGCGAGCAGTACTTC. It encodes CASSLAGGGRLGEQYF. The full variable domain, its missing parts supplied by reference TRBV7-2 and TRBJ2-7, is GAGVSQSPSNKVTEKGKDVELRCDPISGHTALYWYRQSLGQGLEFLIYFQGNSAPDKSGLPSDRFSAERTGGSVSTLTIQRTQQEDSAVYLCASSLAGGGRLGEQYFGPGTRLTVT.

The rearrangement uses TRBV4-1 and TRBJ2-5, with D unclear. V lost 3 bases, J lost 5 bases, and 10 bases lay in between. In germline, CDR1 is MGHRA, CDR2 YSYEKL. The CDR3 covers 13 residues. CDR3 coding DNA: TGCGCCAGCAGCCACCCTACCAGGGAGACCCAGTACTTC. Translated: CASSHPTRETQYF.

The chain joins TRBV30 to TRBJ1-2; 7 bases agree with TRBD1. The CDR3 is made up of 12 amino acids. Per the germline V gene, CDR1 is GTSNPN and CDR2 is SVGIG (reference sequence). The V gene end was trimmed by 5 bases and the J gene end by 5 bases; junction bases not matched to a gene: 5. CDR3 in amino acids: CAWQGVDYGYTF. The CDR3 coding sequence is TGTGCCTGGCAGGGGGTGGATTATGGCTACACCTTC.

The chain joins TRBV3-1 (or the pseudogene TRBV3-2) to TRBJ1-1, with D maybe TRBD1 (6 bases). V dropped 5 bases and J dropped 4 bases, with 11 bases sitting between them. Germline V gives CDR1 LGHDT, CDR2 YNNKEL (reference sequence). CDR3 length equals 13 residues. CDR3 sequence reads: CASSTGRVTEAFF. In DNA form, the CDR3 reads TGTGCCAGCAGCACAGGGCGGGTCACTGAAGCTTTCTTT.

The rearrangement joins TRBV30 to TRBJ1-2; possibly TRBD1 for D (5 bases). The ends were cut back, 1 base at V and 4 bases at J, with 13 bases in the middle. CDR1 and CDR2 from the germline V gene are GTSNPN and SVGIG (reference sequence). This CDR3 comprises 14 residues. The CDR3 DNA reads TGTGCCTGGAGTGCAGGGCCTATGGGCTATGGCTACACCTTC. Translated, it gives CAWSAGPMGYGYTF.

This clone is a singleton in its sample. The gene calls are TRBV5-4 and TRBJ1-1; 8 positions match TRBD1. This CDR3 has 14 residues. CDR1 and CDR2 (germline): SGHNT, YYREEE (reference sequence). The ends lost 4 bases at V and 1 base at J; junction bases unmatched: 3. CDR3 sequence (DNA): TGTGCCAGCAGCGCAGGGGGCGAGAACACTGAAGCTTTCTTT. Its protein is CASSAGGENTEAFF.

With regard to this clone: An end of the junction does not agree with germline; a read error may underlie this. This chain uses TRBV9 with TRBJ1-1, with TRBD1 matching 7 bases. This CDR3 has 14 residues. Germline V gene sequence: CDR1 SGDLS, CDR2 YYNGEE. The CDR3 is CARNCDRVKTEAFF. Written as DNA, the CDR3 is TGTGCCAGAAATTGCGACAGGGTGAAAACTGAAGCTTTCTTT.